This is a list of T cell receptor beta chains from one sample in a study of blood T cell repertoires in COVID-19. Generated by immunoSEQ multiplex PCR, the TCRdb table keeps only in-frame clones and is missing some. The sample records 260,000 or so clones, more than 70% being singletons. The sequenced sample was PBMCs or T cells enriched from blood (not recorded which). The receptors originated from a woman aged 40 to 49 with acute COVID-19. Both conserved end residues are part of each CDR3. Fields, in order: V gene, J gene, clone size, D gene, CDR3 protein, CDR3 DNA. The D gene is left open where the match is weak. The size field is filled for only some rows; it gives once, few, many or a size class.

TRBV19	TRBJ2-2	-	TRBD1	CASSSGTGVLAGELFF	TGTGCCAGTAGTTCCGGGACAGGGGTTTTGGCCGGGGAGCTGTTTTTT
TRBV28	TRBJ1-1	once	-	CASSSTRYAFF	TGTGCCAGCAGTTCAACCAGGTACGCTTTCTTT
TRBV6-5	TRBJ2-7	-	-	CASSYLEGPYEQYF	TGTGCCAGCAGTTACTTGGAGGGCCCTTACGAGCAGTACTTC
TRBV2	TRBJ2-1	once	TRBD2	CASIRAGGSYNEQFF	TGTGCCAGCATCAGAGCGGGAGGATCATACAATGAGCAGTTCTTC
TRBV27	TRBJ1-6	-	TRBD1	CASSLSTGFNSPLHF	TGTGCCAGCAGTTTATCGACAGGGTTTAATTCACCCCTCCACTTT
TRBV6-5	TRBJ1-2	-	TRBD1	CASSQAYRGRDGYTF	TGTGCCAGCAGCCAAGCATACAGGGGGCGGGATGGCTACACCTTC
TRBV6-5	TRBJ2-5	-	TRBD2	CASSLGLGEETQYF	TGTGCCAGCAGCCTGGGACTAGGGGAAGAGACCCAGTACTTC
TRBV10-3	TRBJ1-2	-	-	CAISETWTDYGYTF	TGTGCCATCAGTGAGACGTGGACAGACTATGGCTACACCTTC
TRBV9	TRBJ1-4	-	-	CASSGRGATNEKLFF	TGTGCCAGCAGCGGCCGGGGTGCAACTAATGAAAAACTGTTTTTT
TRBV4-1	TRBJ2-7	once	-	CASSQELARTSYEQYF	TGCGCCAGCAGCCAAGAATTAGCGCGCACGTCCTACGAGCAGTACTTC
TRBV9	TRBJ2-2	-	TRBD2	CASSVTSGRATGELFF	TGTGCCAGCAGCGTCACTAGCGGGAGGGCCACCGGGGAGCTGTTTTTT
TRBV10-3	TRBJ1-1	-	TRBD1	CAIREGQQYPEAFF	TGTGCCATCAGGGAGGGACAGCAGTACCCTGAAGCTTTCTTT
TRBV29-1	TRBJ2-1	-	TRBD2	CSAAGTSAYNEQFF	TGCAGCGCCGCCGGGACTAGCGCCTACAATGAGCAGTTCTTC
TRBV6-5	TRBJ2-1	-	TRBD2	CALAGKISYNEQFF	TGTGCCCTAGCGGGGAAGATCTCCTACAATGAGCAGTTCTTC
TRBV19	TRBJ1-6	-	-	CASSIGQGRSNSPLHF	TGTGCCAGTAGTATCGGGCAGGGCCGAAGTAATTCACCCCTCCACTTT
TRBV18	TRBJ1-1	-	TRBD1	CASSPPSSGQGASEAFF	TGTGCCAGCTCACCACCCTCATCGGGACAGGGGGCATCTGAAGCTTTCTTT
TRBV5-1	TRBJ2-7	-	TRBD2	CASSPSLAAIEQYF	TGCGCCAGCAGCCCGTCACTAGCGGCAATCGAGCAGTACTTC